Following are 27 T cell receptor beta chains from one sample sequenced in a study of T cells in Graves' hyperthyroidism and ophthalmopathy. Amplified TCR beta CDR3 regions came from RNA transcripts. HTBI primers were used for first-round RT-PCR of the TCR CDR3. TCRdb re-derived calls from the multiplex PCR reads in MiXCR, one entry per CDR3 protein. Of approximately 330,000 distinct CDR3 sequences listed, around 15% are singletons. Sequenced material: blood. Every receptor here comes from a woman in her 40s with Graves' ophthalmopathy.

This sequence joins TRBV6-1 and TRBJ1-2; 8 nucleotides agree with TRBD1. The V gene's germline CDR1 is MNHNS and CDR2 SASEGT. The CDR3 spans 14 residues. V dropped 5 bases and J dropped 8; count of bases not matched to a gene: 10. The CDR3 loop is CASSRSDRAGGYTF. In nucleotides, the CDR3 is TGTGCCAGCAGTAGATCGGACAGGGCGGGGGGCTACACCTTC.

The rearrangement links TRBV29-1 to TRBJ2-1; 8 nucleotides line up with TRBD2. The ends lost 7 bases at V and 6 bases at J; junction bases unmatched: 11. CDR3 length: 14 amino acids. The V gene's germline CDR1 is SQVTM and CDR2 ANQGSEA. The CDR3 DNA reads TGCAGCGGACGGGGGGGCGAGACTTTCAATGAGCAGTTCTTC. Translated, it gives CSGRGGETFNEQFF.

This clonotype was observed many times. This chain joins TRBV13 and TRBJ2-1; 11 nucleotides agree with TRBD2. The CDR3 sequence is 15 residues long. Germline CDR1 is PRHDT and CDR2 is FYEKMQ (reference sequence). With V trimmed by 6 bases and J by 4 bases, 5 bases remained unmatched. CDR3 loop: CASRLGLAEYNEQFF. The CDR3 coding sequence is TGTGCCAGCAGGCTGGGACTAGCGGAATACAATGAGCAGTTCTTC.

This clonotype was recorded many times. The V gene is TRBV6-1, the J gene TRBJ1-1; D unresolved. The germline V gene encodes CDR1 MNHNS and CDR2 SASEGT. Deletions cut 4 bases from V and 6 bases from J, with 9 bases between. The CDR3 totals 12 residues. CDR3 nucleotide sequence: TGTGCCAGCAGTGGTACGATCGCTGAAGCTTTCTTT. Protein product: CASSGTIAEAFF.

The chain carries TRBV7-2 and TRBJ2-2; no clear D gene. Looked up from germline, CDR1 is SGHTA and CDR2 is FQGNSA. The CDR3 runs 14 residues. Trimming took 3 bases from V and 6 from J, leaving 11 bases between them. The CDR3 loop reads CASSFAQRPGELFF. The CDR3, as DNA: TGTGCCAGCAGCTTCGCCCAGAGGCCCGGGGAGCTGTTTTTT.

V is TRBV15 and J is TRBJ2-7; TRBD1 matches 8 bases. The V and J ends lost 3 bases and 0 bases, in that order; junction bases with no gene match: 1. The CDR3 extends over 14 amino acids. The V gene's germline CDR1 is LNHNV and CDR2 YYDKDF (reference sequence). CDR3 region: CATSRDRVSYEQYF. The CDR3 DNA follows: TGTGCCACCAGCAGGGACAGGGTCTCCTACGAGCAGTACTTC.

This clonotype has ten or more counts. This chain links TRBV20-1 with TRBJ2-7; 9 bases agree with TRBD2. Unmatched junction bases numbered 9, after V lost 6 bases and J lost 3 bases. The CDR3 is 14 amino acids. CDR1 DFQATT and CDR2 SNEGSKA come from the germline V gene (reference sequence). The CDR3 spells CSASRRGGIYEQYF. The CDR3 DNA reads TGCAGTGCCTCCAGGCGGGGGGGCATCTACGAGCAGTACTTC.

This clonotype was seen repeatedly, ten times or more. V and J are TRBV6-5 and TRBJ1-6; D might be TRBD1 (6 bases). The CDR3 spans 20 residues. Per germline, CDR1 MNHEY and CDR2 SVGAGI. Trimming left V 1 base short and J 0 bases short, with 19 bases between. This chain's CDR3 is CASSYWGTGQTSSYNSPLHF. The CDR3 DNA is TGTGCCAGCAGTTACTGGGGTACAGGACAGACGAGCTCCTATAATTCACCCCTCCACTTT.

This clonotype was detected many times. V is TRBV29-1 and J is TRBJ2-5, with 7 bases fitting TRBD1. The germline gives CDR1 SQVTM, CDR2 ANQGSEA. Trimming took 8 bases from V and 7 from J; bases not matched to a gene: 10. The CDR3 contains 12 residues. CDR3 in amino acids: CSSRTGAGTQYF. The CDR3 DNA reads as TGCAGCTCACGAACAGGGGCGGGGACCCAGTACTTC. The full variable domain, with the rest looked up from reference TRBV29-1 and TRBJ2-5, is SAVISQKPSRDICQRGTSLTIQCQVDSQVTMMFWYRQQPGQSLTLIATANQGSEATYESGFVIDKFPISRPNLTFSTLTVSNMSPEDSSIYLCSSRTGAGTQYFGPGTRLLVL.

The chain joins TRBV4-1 to TRBJ1-6, with D uncertain. CDR3 length equals 13 residues. Trimming stripped 1 base from V and 8 bases from J, with 6 bases between. The germline V gene encodes CDR1 MGHRA and CDR2 YSYEKL. Written as DNA, the CDR3 is TGCGCCAGCAGCCAAGGGGTAGATTCACCCCTCCACTTT. Its translation: CASSQGVDSPLHF.

Comments on this clonotype: This may arise from a read error, as a much more abundant clone is one base away. V and J are TRBV2 and TRBJ1-1, with D perhaps TRBD1 (5 bases). Germline values: CDR1 SNHLY, CDR2 FYNNEI. The CDR3 consists of 13 residues. The CDR3 coding sequence is TGTACCAGCAGTGACGACAGATACACTGAAGCTTTCTTT. Protein product: CTSSDDRYTEAFF.

This clonotype was counted ten times or more. This chain connects TRBV27 to TRBJ1-5; D gene ambiguous. V was clipped by 5 bases and J by 0 bases, with 14 bases between them. CDR3 length equals 16 residues. Germline CDR1 MNHEY, CDR2 SMNVEV (reference sequence). CDR3 protein: CASSPSTGDSNQPQHF. The CDR3 DNA reads TGTGCCAGCAGTCCATCGACGGGAGATAGCAATCAGCCCCAGCATTTT.

The table lists this clonotype with many counts. V gene TRBV29-1 combines with J gene TRBJ2-1, with D maybe TRBD1 (7 bases). This CDR3 is built from 16 residues. In germline, CDR1 is SQVTM, CDR2 ANQGSEA. The V and J ends lost 5 bases and 7 bases respectively, with 24 bases between them. The CDR3 sequence: CSVPPVGRGERNEQFF. The CDR3, as DNA: TGCAGCGTTCCACCCGTGGGCAGGGGGGAAAGGAATGAGCAGTTCTTC.

This clonotype was observed at least ten times. The chain combines TRBV12-3 or TRBV12-4 with TRBJ2-5, with 7 bases lining up with TRBD1. V lost 4 bases, J lost 7 bases, and 9 bases stayed unmatched. CDR3 size: 14 residues. The CDR3 here is CASSSLDRLGTQYF. CDR3 coding DNA: TGTGCCAGCAGTTCTCTGGACAGGCTAGGGACCCAGTACTTC.

This clonotype was observed many times. The chain recombines TRBV7-9 with TRBJ1-1; 7 nucleotides agree with TRBD1. This CDR3 has 15 amino acids. Germline CDR1 reads SEHNR; CDR2 reads FQNEAQ (reference sequence). Trimming took 1 base from V and 3 from J; bases not matched to a gene: 5. The CDR3 nucleotides read TGTGCCAGCAGCTTAGACCCGACAGGGCACACTGAAGCTTTCTTT. This codes for CASSLDPTGHTEAFF. The variable domain in full, completed from reference TRBV7-9 and TRBJ1-1, reads DTGVSQNPRHKITKRGQNVTFRCDPISEHNRLYWYRQTLGQGPEFLTYFQNEAQLEKSRLLSDRFSAERPKGSFSTLEIQRTEQGDSAMYLCASSLDPTGHTEAFFGQGTRLTVV.

This clonotype was recorded many times. The chain combines TRBV27 with TRBJ2-7, with 7 bases identical to TRBD2. The CDR3 consists of 16 residues. The germline V gene has CDR1 MNHEY and CDR2 SMNVEV (reference sequence). The J segment lost 2 bases and the V segment lost 5 bases, leaving 12 bases of the junction unmatched. In DNA, the CDR3 is TGTGCCAGCAGTCCCCGCTGGGGGGGGGGTGCCTACGAGCAGTACTTC. Encoded protein: CASSPRWGGGAYEQYF.

A few counts support this clonotype. The chain employs TRBV3-1 and TRBJ1-2; 7 positions agree with TRBD1. In germline, CDR1 is LGHDT, CDR2 YNNKEL (reference sequence). V lost 4 bases, J lost 3 bases, and 8 bases stayed unmatched. The CDR3 is made up of 15 amino acids. CDR3 DNA sequence: TGTGCCAGCAGCCCCGGACCGGGACAGTACTATGGCTACACCTTC. Translating gives CASSPGPGQYYGYTF. The full variable domain, with the rest looked up from reference TRBV3-1 and TRBJ1-2, is DTAVSQTPKYLVTQMGNDKSIKCEQNLGHDTMYWYKQDSKKFLKIMFSYNNKELIINETVPNRFSPKSPDKAHLNLHINSLELGDSAVYFCASSPGPGQYYGYTFGSGTRLTVV.

There are a few counts of this clonotype. CDR3: CASSFEGLDRENYGYTF. The DNA for the CDR3 is TGTGCCAGCAGCTTTGAAGGGTTAGACAGGGAGAACTATGGCTACACCTTC. The J gene is TRBJ1-2, the V gene TRBV5-4, with 7 bases fitting TRBD1. The CDR3 runs 17 residues. V trimming: 2 bases; J trimming: 2 bases; junction bases outside the gene matches: 12. Germline V lookup: CDR1 SGHNT, CDR2 YYREEE (reference sequence).

In this sample, this clonotype turned up many times. The chain recombines TRBV6-1 with TRBJ2-5; D could derive from TRBD1 or TRBD2 (5 bases each). The CDR3 runs to 13 residues. CDR1 is MNHNS and CDR2 is SASEGT in the germline V gene. Trimming removed 7 bases at V and 1 base at J, with 10 bases between. The CDR3 loop reads CASTRGPQETQYF. CDR3 DNA: TGTGCCAGCACCCGGGGCCCCCAAGAGACCCAGTACTTC.

The chain couples TRBV9 to TRBJ2-7, with 8 bases that match TRBD2. V was clipped by 0 bases and J by 5 bases; unmatched bases: 7. CDR1 is SGDLS and CDR2 is YYNGEE in the germline V gene. The CDR3 sequence is 15 residues long. CDR3 loop: CASSVAGNGGDEQYF. The CDR3 DNA reads TGTGCCAGCAGCGTAGCGGGAAACGGGGGGGACGAGCAGTACTTC.

This clonotype was observed many times. V and J are TRBV19 and TRBJ1-2, with 8 positions matching TRBD1. Germline V gene data show CDR1 as LNHDA and CDR2 as SQIVND (reference sequence). The CDR3 runs to 13 residues. V lost 5 bases to trimming and J lost 6 bases; unmatched junction nucleotides: 5. The CDR3 nucleotides are TGTGCCAGTAGTTCCGGACAGGGCCATGGCTACACCTTC. This codes for CASSSGQGHGYTF. Variable domain in full (rest from reference TRBV19 and TRBJ1-2): DGGITQSPKYLFRKEGQNVTLSCEQNLNHDAMYWYRQDPGQGLRLIYYSQIVNDFQKGDIAEGYSVSREKKESFPLTVTSAQKNPTAFYLCASSSGQGHGYTFGSGTRLTVV.

The table lists this clonotype with many counts. The gene calls are TRBV27 and TRBJ2-1; TRBD2 agrees at 12 bases. V shed 5 bases and J 6 bases; nucleotides not matched to a gene: 5. The CDR3 is 15 amino acids. The germline CDR1 and CDR2 sequences are MNHEY and SMNVEV (reference sequence). As DNA, the CDR3 is TGTGCCAGCAGTGTTTTGGGACTAGCGGGCAATGAGCAGTTCTTC. It encodes CASSVLGLAGNEQFF.

The V gene is TRBV7-9, the J gene TRBJ2-4; TRBD2 matches at 7 bases. Germline V gene data show CDR1 as SEHNR and CDR2 as FQNEAQ (reference sequence). With 7 bases clipped from V and 3 bases from J, the junction kept 12 bases outside the gene matches. The CDR3 length is 16 residues. As DNA, the CDR3 is TGTGCCAGCACCGATGGGCGGGGGTGGTTCAAAAACATTCAGTACTTC. Its translation is CASTDGRGWFKNIQYF.

This clonotype was seen only a few times. This chain links TRBV6-1 with TRBJ1-4, with a possible D match to TRBD1 (5 bases). The CDR3 extends over 13 amino acids. The germline V and J ends were trimmed by 8 bases and 7 bases, with 14 bases remaining between them. Germline loops: CDR1 MNHNS, CDR2 SASEGT. The CDR3 DNA sequence: TGTGCCAGCGCGCGGGGGAATGGTGAAAAACTGTTTTTT. Protein product: CASARGNGEKLFF.

The chain is built from TRBV4-1 and TRBJ2-7, with D perhaps being TRBD1 or TRBD2 (5 bases each). Trimming pared 0 bases from V and 7 bases from J, leaving 13 bases between. This CDR3 spans 14 amino acids. CDR1 and CDR2 (germline): MGHRA, YSYEKL. The CDR3 DNA is TGCGCCAGCAGCCAAGATCCCAGGGACCTGGAGCAGTACTTC. Its protein product is CASSQDPRDLEQYF.

This clonotype showed up just a few times. The V and J genes are TRBV18 and TRBJ2-7, with a weak D call TRBD1 (5 bases). The length of the CDR3 is 14 residues. Trimming left V 4 bases short and J 5 bases short, with 15 bases between. Germline assignment: CDR1 KGHSH and CDR2 LQKENI. CDR3 in DNA: TGTGCCAGCTCACAAGGGGCGGCCCGAGACGAGCAGTACTTC. Amino acids: CASSQGAARDEQYF.

This clonotype was found many times. V and J are TRBV11-2 and TRBJ1-1; D is possibly TRBD1 (5 bases). The germline CDR1 and CDR2 sequences are SGHAT and FQNNGV. The CDR3 is 14 amino acids. The V gene lost 3 bases and the J gene lost 4 bases, with 12 bases spanning the gap. CDR3 sequence: CASSFRQGLTEAFF. The CDR3 DNA sequence: TGTGCCAGCAGCTTCCGCCAGGGACTCACTGAAGCTTTCTTT. Complete variable domain (other parts from reference TRBV11-2 and TRBJ1-1): EAGVAQSPRYKIIEKRQSVAFWCNPISGHATLYWYQQILGQGPKLLIQFQNNGVVDDSQLPKDRFSAERLKGVDSTLKIQPAKLEDSAVYLCASSFRQGLTEAFFGQGTRLTVV.